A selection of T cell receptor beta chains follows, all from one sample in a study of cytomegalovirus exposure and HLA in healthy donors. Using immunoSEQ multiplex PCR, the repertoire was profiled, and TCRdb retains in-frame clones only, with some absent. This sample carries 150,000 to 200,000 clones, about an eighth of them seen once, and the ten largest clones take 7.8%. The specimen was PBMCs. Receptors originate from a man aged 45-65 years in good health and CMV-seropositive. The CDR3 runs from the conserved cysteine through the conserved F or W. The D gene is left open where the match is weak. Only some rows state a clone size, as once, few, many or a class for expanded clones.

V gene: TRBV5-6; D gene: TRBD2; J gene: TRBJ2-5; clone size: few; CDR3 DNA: TGTGCCAGCAGCCCGCGAAGAGCGGGGGTGGGGTACTTC; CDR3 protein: CASSPRRAGVGYF
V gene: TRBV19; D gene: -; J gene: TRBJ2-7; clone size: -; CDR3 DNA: TGTGCCAGTAGTATAAGACAGGACTACGAGCAGTACTTC; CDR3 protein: CASSIRQDYEQYF
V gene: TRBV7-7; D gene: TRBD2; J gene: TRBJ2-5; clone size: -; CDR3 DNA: TGTGCTAGCAGCCCCTTAGGACTAGGAGAGACCCAGTACTTC; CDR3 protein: CASSPLGLGETQYF
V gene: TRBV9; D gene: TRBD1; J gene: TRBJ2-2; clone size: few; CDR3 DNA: TGTGCCAGCACTGAGGGTCTGACAGGGATGAACACCGGGGAGCTGTTTTTT; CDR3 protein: CASTEGLTGMNTGELFF
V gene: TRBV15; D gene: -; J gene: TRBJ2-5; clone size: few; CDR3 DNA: TGTGCCACCACCTCGGGGAGGACTAACCAAGAGACCCAGTACTTC; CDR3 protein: CATTSGRTNQETQYF
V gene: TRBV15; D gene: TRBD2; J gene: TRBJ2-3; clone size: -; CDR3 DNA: TGTGCCACCAGCAGAGTGCAGACTAGCGGGGGGGCGGGAACGCAGTATTTT; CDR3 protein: CATSRVQTSGGAGTQYF
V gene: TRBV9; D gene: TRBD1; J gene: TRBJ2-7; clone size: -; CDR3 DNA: TGTGCCAGCAGCCCCCGGGACAGGGGCTACGAGCAGTACTTC; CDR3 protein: CASSPRDRGYEQYF
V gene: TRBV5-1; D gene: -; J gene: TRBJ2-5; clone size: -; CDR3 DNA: TGCGCCAGCAGCTTGGTCGGGGAGACCCAGTACTTC; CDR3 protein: CASSLVGETQYF
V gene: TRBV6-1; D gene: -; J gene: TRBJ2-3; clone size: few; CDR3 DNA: TGTGCCAGTAATTTTCGGAGCACAGATACGCAGTATTTT; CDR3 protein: CASNFRSTDTQYF
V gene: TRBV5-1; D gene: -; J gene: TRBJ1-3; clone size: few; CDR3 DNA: TGCGCCAGCAGCTTGGATGGCGGGGGCGCGTCAGGAAACACCATATATTTT; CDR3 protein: CASSLDGGGASGNTIYF
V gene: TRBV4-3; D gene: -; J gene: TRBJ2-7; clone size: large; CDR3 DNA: TGCGCCAGCAGCCAAGATATTCCCGGGGGGCTTCTATCCTACGAGCAGTACTTC; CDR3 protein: CASSQDIPGGLLSYEQYF
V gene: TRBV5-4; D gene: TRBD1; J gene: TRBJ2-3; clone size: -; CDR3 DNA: TGTGCCAGCAGCCCGGCCGGGACAGGGCGCACAGATACGCAGTATTTT; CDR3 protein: CASSPAGTGRTDTQYF
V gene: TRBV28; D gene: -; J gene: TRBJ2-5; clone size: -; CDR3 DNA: TGTGCCAGCAGTTCAACAACAGGGTTGTCAGAGACCCAGTACTTC; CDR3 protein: CASSSTTGLSETQYF
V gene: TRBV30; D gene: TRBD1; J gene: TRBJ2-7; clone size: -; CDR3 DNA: TGTGCCTGGAGTGTAGGGACAGGCCCCTACGAGCAGTACTTC; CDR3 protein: CAWSVGTGPYEQYF
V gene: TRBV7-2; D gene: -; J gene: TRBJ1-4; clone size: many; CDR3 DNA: TGTGCCAGCAGCTCACTTACAGGCCTTGGGTCTAATGAAAAACTGTTTTTT; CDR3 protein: CASSSLTGLGSNEKLFF
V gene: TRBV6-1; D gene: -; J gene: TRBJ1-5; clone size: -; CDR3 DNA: TGTGCCAGCAACCCGTCGGGGCAGCCCCAGCATTTT; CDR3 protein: CASNPSGQPQHF